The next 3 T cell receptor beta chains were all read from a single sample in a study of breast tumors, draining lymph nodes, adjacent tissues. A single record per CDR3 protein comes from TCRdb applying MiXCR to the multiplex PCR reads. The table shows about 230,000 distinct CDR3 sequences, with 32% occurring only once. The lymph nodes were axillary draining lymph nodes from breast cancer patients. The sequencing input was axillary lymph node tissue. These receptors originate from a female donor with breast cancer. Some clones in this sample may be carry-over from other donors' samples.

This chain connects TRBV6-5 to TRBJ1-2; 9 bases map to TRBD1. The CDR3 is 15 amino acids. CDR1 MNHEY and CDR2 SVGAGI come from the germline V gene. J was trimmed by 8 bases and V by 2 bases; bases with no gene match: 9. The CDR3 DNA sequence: TGTGCCAGCAGTTACGCCGGGGGACAGGGAGGCGGCTACACCTTC. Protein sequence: CASSYAGGQGGGYTF.

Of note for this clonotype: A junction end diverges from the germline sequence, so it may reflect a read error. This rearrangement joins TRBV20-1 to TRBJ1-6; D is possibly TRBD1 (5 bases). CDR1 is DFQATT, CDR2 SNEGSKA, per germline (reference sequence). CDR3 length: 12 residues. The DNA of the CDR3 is TGCAGTGTAGGGGCAGGCGGGTCACCCCCCCACTTT. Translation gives CSVGAGGSPPHF.

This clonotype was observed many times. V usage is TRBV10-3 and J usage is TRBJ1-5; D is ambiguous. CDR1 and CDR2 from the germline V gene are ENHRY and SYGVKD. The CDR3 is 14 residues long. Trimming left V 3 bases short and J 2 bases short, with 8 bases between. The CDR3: CAISEAAGNQPQHF. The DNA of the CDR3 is TGTGCCATCAGTGAAGCGGCAGGCAATCAGCCCCAGCATTTT.